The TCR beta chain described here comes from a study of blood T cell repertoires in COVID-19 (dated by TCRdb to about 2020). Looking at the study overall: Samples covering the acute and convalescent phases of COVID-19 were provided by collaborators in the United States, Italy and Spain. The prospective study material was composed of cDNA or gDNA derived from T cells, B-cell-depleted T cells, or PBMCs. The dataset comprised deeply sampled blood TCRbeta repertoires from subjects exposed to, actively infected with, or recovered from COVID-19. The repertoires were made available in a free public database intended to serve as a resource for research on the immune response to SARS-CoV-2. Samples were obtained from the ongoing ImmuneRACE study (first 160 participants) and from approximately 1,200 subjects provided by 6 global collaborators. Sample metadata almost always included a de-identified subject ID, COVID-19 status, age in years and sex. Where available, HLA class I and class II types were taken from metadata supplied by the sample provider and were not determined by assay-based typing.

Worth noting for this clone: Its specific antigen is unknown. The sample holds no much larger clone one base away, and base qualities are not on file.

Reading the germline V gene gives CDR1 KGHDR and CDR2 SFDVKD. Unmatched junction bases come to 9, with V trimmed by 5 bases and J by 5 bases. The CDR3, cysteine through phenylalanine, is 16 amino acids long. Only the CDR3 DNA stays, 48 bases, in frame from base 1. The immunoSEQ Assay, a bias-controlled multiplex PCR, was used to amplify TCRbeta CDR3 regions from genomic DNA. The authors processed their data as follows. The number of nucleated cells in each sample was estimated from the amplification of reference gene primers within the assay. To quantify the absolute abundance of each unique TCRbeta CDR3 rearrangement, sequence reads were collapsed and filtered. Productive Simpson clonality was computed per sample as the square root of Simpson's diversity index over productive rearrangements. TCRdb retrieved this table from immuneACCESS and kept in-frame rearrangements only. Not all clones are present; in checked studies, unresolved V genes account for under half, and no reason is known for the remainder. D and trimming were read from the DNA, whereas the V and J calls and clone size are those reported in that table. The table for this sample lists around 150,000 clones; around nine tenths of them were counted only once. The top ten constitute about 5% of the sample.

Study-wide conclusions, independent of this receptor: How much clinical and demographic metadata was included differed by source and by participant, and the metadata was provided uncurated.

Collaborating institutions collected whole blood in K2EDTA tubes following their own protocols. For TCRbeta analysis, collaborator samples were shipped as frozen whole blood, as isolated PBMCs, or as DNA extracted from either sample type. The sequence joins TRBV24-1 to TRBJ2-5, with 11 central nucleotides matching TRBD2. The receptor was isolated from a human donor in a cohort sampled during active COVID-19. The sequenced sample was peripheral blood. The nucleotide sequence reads TGTGCCACCAGTGTTCCGACTAGCGGGGTTGGTGAGACCCAGTACTTC. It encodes CATSVPTSGVGETQYF.